Listed below are T cell receptor beta chains from one sample, sequenced in a study of blood T cell repertoires in COVID-19. TCRdb keeps only in-frame clones here, not all; method: immunoSEQ multiplex PCR. The sample carries under 80,000 clones, about 88% recorded once. The sequenced sample was peripheral blood. Receptors originate from a man between 65 and 80 years old with active COVID-19. The CDR3 runs from the conserved cysteine through the conserved F or W. The order of the fields is V gene, clone size, J gene, D gene, CDR3 DNA, CDR3 protein. D genes are given only for firm matches. Where a row states a size, it is once, few, many or the class of an expanded clone; other rows omit it.

>TRBV27|few|TRBJ2-1|TRBD2
TGTGCCAGCAGTAGAAAGGGACTAGCGGGAGGGAGGAATGAGCAGTTCTTC
CASSRKGLAGGRNEQFF
>TRBV5-4|.|TRBJ2-1|.
TGTGCCAGCAGCTTGGGCTCGAGCTCCTACAATGAGCAGTTCTTC
CASSLGSSSYNEQFF
>TRBV11-2|.|TRBJ2-7|TRBD1
TGTGCCAGCAGCTTAGAGGGCGGGCAGGGGGCCAACTACGAGCAGTACTTC
CASSLEGGQGANYEQYF
>TRBV3-1/TRBV3-2|.|TRBJ2-7|.
TGTGCCAGCAGCCAAGCGGACAGCGTAATCTACGAGCAGTACTTC
CASSQADSVIYEQYF
>TRBV7-2|once|TRBJ2-7|.
TGTGCCAGCAGCCCAGAGGCGGGGGCGAACAACGAGCAGTACTTC
CASSPEAGANNEQYF
>TRBV5-1|.|TRBJ2-3|TRBD2
TGCGCCAGCAGCCCCGGGACTAGCGCAGATACGCAGTATTTT
CASSPGTSADTQYF
>TRBV5-4|.|TRBJ1-5|.
TGTGCCAGCAGCTTGGTTGCCCCGGGTCCCCGAACTGGTCAGCCCCAGCATTTT
CASSLVAPGPRTGQPQHF
>TRBV7-3|.|TRBJ2-1|.
TGTGCCAGCAGCTTAAGTGGGCCGGGGGATGAGCAGTTCTTC
CASSLSGPGDEQFF
>TRBV10-3|.|TRBJ2-1|TRBD1
TGTGCCATCGGGGGAGACAGGGGCCAATACAATGAGCAGTTCTTC
CAIGGDRGQYNEQFF
>TRBV27|.|TRBJ1-6|TRBD1
TGTGCCAGCAGTTTTGGGACAGGGTATTCACCCCTCCACTTT
CASSFGTGYSPLHF
>TRBV19|.|TRBJ1-1|.
TGTGCCAGTAGTAGCCAGGTGGCGAACACTGAAGCTTTCTTT
CASSSQVANTEAFF
>TRBV12-2|.|TRBJ2-1|.
TGTGCAAGTCGCCGGAGCGGGAGCTCCTACAATGAGCAGTTCTTC
CASRRSGSSYNEQFF
>TRBV28|once|TRBJ2-2|TRBD2
TGTGCCAGCAATCCGGGACTAGCGGGAGGTACCGGGGAGCTGTTTTTT
CASNPGLAGGTGELFF
>TRBV30|.|TRBJ2-3|TRBD1
TGTGCCTGGGGGGACAGTAGCACAGATACGCAGTATTTT
CAWGDSSTDTQYF
>TRBV20-1|once|TRBJ2-1|.
TGCAGTGCTAGTTCCGGGAAGGGATACAATGAGCAGTTCTTC
CSASSGKGYNEQFF
>TRBV11-2|.|TRBJ2-1|TRBD2
TGTGCCAGCAGCCGGGGGGGGAGTGGGGTGTATGAGCAGTTCTTC
CASSRGGSGVYEQFF
>TRBV24-1|.|TRBJ2-7|TRBD1
TGTGCCACCAGCGGGGCGGGACAGGGAGTGTACGAGCAGTACTTC
CATSGAGQGVYEQYF
>TRBV5-6|.|TRBJ1-2|.
TGTGCCAGCAGCTTGGGACGAACAGGGTTGAGTAACTATGGCTACACCTTC
CASSLGRTGLSNYGYTF
>TRBV7-8|.|TRBJ2-7|TRBD2
TGTGCCAGCAGCTCCCTCGGGGGGACTAGCGGCTACGAGCAGTACTTC
CASSSLGGTSGYEQYF
>TRBV3-1/TRBV3-2|.|TRBJ1-2|TRBD1
TGTGCCAGCAGCCAAACACAGGGGTTGGGAAACTATGGCTACACCTTC
CASSQTQGLGNYGYTF
>TRBV14|once|TRBJ1-1|TRBD1
TGTGCCAGCAGCCCAAGGGGACAGCCGAACACTGAAGCTTTCTTT
CASSPRGQPNTEAFF
>TRBV11-1|.|TRBJ2-7|.
TGTGCCAGCAGCTTGGGGCCCAGCACCTACGAGCAGTACTTC
CASSLGPSTYEQYF
>TRBV29-1|once|TRBJ2-3|.
TGCAGCGTTGACAGGGGACGCACAGATACGCAGTATTTT
CSVDRGRTDTQYF
>TRBV16|.|TRBJ1-5|TRBD1
TGTGCCAGCAGACCGGGGGCCAGGGGGAGCAATCAGCCCCAGCATTTT
CASRPGARGSNQPQHF
>TRBV5-4|.|TRBJ2-2|.
TGTGCCAGCAGCACCGGGCTAGCAGACACCGGGGAGCTGTTTTTT
CASSTGLADTGELFF
>TRBV7-3|.|TRBJ2-3|.
TGTGCCAGCAGCCCCCCGGGGAGCACAGATACGCAGTATTTT
CASSPPGSTDTQYF
>TRBV1|.|TRBJ2-7|.
TGCACCAGCAGCCAAGGCGGGAAAAAGACCTACGAGCAGTACTTC
CTSSQGGKKTYEQYF
>TRBV13|.|TRBJ2-3|TRBD2
TGTGCCAGCACCCGGGGGGTAGCGGGGAACACAGATACGCAGTATTTT
CASTRGVAGNTDTQYF
>TRBV5-1|.|TRBJ2-3|TRBD2
TGCGCCAGCAGCTTGTCGGTAGCGGGAAGCACAGATACGCAGTATTTT
CASSLSVAGSTDTQYF
>TRBV14|.|TRBJ2-7|.
TGTGCCAGCAGCCCTGGACAGACCTACGAGCAGTACTTC
CASSPGQTYEQYF
>TRBV3-1/TRBV3-2|.|TRBJ2-5|.
TGTGCCAGCAGCCAAGATGGGGCAGGGGAGACCCAGTACTTC
CASSQDGAGETQYF
>TRBV5-1|once|TRBJ1-1|.
TGCGCCAGCAGCTTGGGCCCCGCAGGCGGGAGGTTGAACACTGAAGCTTTCTTT
CASSLGPAGGRLNTEAFF
>TRBV18|.|TRBJ2-3|.
TGTGCCAGCTCACCAGGGGTGGGGCCAGGTACGCAGTATTTT
CASSPGVGPGTQYF
>TRBV7-2|.|TRBJ2-7|TRBD2
TGTGCCACCAGCTTCGGGGGCGGGAGGGGGTACGAGCAGTACTTC
CATSFGGGRGYEQYF
>TRBV30|.|TRBJ2-7|TRBD2
TGTGCCTGGAGCGGTGGGGGGGTACCCGCGGGGCAGTACTTC
CAWSGGGVPAGQYF
>TRBV12-5|.|TRBJ2-7|.
TGTGCTAGTGGTTTGACCCCTACTAGTGCCTACGAGCAGTACTTC
CASGLTPTSAYEQYF
>TRBV6-5|.|TRBJ2-7|TRBD2
TGTGCCAGCAGCCCCAGCGGGGCCTCCTACGAGCAGTACTTC
CASSPSGASYEQYF
>TRBV4-3|.|TRBJ2-7|TRBD2
TGCGCCAGCAGCGCGAGACTAGCGGGAGGCTCCTACGAGCAGTACTTC
CASSARLAGGSYEQYF
>TRBV29-1|.|TRBJ2-5|TRBD2
TGCAGCGTTGAGGGGCGGGAGCAGACCCAGTACTTC
CSVEGREQTQYF
>TRBV7-9|.|TRBJ1-1|.
TGTGCCAGCAGCTCCCCCCTCAGGGTGCTCGGCACTGAAGCTTTCTTT
CASSSPLRVLGTEAFF
>TRBV9|.|TRBJ2-7|.
TGTGCCAGCAGCCCCGGGGAAGTCGCCTACGAGCAGTACTTC
CASSPGEVAYEQYF
>TRBV4-1|.|TRBJ1-2|.
TGCGCCAGCAGCCTGGACACCAACTCGCCTAACTATGGCTACACCTTC
CASSLDTNSPNYGYTF